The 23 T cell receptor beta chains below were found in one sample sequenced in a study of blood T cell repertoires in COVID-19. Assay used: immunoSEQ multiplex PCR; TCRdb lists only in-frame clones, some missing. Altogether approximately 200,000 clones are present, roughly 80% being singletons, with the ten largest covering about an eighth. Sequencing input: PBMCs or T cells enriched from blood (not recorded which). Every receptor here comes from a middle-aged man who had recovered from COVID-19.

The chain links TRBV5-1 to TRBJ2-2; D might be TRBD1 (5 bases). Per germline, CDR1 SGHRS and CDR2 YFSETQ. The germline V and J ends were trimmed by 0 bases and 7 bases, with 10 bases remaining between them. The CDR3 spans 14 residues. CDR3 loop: CASSLEKGYGELFF. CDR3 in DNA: TGCGCCAGCAGCTTGGAAAAGGGGTACGGGGAGCTGTTTTTT.

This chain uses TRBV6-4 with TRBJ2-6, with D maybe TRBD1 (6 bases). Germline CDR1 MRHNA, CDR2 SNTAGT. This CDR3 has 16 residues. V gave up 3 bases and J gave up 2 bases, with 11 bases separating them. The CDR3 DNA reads TGTGCCAGCAGTGAAGAACAGGGTGCTGGGGCCAACGTCCTGACTTTC. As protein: CASSEEQGAGANVLTF.

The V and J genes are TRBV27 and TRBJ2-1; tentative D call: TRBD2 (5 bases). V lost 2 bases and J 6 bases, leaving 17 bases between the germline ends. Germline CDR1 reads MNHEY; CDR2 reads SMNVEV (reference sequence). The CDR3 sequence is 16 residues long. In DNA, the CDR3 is TGTGCCAGCAGTTTAAACGGGGAACTATCTACCAATGAGCAGTTCTTC. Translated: CASSLNGELSTNEQFF.

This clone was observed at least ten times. CDR3 protein: CASRLPRDRVPPGANVLTF. The CDR3 bases are TGTGCCAGTAGGCTTCCCCGGGACAGGGTCCCCCCTGGGGCCAACGTCCTGACTTTC. The J gene is TRBJ2-6, the V gene TRBV19; 9 nucleotides match TRBD1. The J segment lost 2 bases and the V segment lost 6 bases, leaving 14 bases of the junction unmatched. This CDR3 spans 19 amino acids. Germline CDR1 LNHDA, CDR2 SQIVND (reference sequence).

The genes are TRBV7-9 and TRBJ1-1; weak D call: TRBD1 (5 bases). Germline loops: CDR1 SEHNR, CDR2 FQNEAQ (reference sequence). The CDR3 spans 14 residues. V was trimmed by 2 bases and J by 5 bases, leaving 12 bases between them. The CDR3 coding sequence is TGTGCCAGCAGCTTAAATGGGGGACTAACTGAAGCTTTCTTT. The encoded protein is CASSLNGGLTEAFF.

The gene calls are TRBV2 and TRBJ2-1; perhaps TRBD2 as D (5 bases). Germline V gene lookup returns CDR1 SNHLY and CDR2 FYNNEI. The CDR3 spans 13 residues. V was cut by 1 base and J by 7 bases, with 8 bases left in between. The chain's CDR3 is CASSEGRANEQFF. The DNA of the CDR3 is TGTGCCAGCAGTGAAGGGCGGGCAAATGAGCAGTTCTTC.

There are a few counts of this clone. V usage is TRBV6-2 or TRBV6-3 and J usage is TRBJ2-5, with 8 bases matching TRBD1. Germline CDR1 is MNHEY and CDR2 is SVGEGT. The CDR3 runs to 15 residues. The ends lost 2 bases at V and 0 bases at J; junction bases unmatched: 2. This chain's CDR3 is CASSYLGQDQETQYF. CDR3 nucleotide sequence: TGTGCCAGCAGTTACCTGGGACAGGACCAAGAGACCCAGTACTTC.

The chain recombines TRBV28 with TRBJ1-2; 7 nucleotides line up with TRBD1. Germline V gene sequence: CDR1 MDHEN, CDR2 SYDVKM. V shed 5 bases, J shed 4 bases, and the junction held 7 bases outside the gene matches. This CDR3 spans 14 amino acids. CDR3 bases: TGTGCCAGCAGTATCCCCGGGACAGCCTATGGCTACACCTTC. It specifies CASSIPGTAYGYTF.

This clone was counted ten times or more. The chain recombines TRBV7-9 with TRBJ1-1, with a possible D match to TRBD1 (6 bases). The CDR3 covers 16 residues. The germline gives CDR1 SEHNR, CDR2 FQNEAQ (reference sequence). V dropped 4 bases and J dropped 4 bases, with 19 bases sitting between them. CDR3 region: CASSSPSGDGVTEAFF. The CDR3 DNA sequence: TGTGCCAGCAGCTCGCCATCAGGGGATGGGGTCACTGAAGCTTTCTTT.

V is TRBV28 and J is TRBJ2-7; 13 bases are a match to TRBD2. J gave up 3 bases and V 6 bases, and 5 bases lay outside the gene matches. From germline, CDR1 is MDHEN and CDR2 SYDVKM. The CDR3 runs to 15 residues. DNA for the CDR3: TGTGCCAGCAGCGGGACTAGCGGGAAGCGCTACGAGCAGTACTTC. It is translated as CASSGTSGKRYEQYF.

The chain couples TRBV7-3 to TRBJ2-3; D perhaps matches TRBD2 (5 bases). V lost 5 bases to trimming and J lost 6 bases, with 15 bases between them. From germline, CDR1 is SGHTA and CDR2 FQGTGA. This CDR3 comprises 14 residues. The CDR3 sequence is CASSLGLPGDTQYF. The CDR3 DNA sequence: TGTGCCAGCAGCCTCGGACTCCCCGGGGATACGCAGTATTTT.

CDR3 coding DNA: TGTGCCAGCTCACCCCGACAGGGGGGCCAAGAGACCCAGTACTTC. This codes for CASSPRQGGQETQYF. This chain uses TRBV18 with TRBJ2-5, with 9 positions matching TRBD1. The V gene end was trimmed by 3 bases and the J gene end by 1 base; junction bases not matched to a gene: 3. CDR3 length equals 15 residues. Germline loops: CDR1 KGHSH, CDR2 LQKENI.

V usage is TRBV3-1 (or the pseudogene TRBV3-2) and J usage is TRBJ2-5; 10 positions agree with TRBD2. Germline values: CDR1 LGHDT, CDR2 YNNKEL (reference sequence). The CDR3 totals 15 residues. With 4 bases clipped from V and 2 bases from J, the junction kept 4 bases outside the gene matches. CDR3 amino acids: CASSRPGLAQETQYF. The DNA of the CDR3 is TGTGCCAGCAGCCGGCCGGGACTAGCGCAAGAGACCCAGTACTTC.

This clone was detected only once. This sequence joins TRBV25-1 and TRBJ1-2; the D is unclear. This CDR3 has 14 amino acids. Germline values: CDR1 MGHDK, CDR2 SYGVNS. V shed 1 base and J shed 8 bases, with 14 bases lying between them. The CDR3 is CASSELEDFRGYTF. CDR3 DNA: TGTGCCAGCAGTGAATTAGAGGACTTCCGAGGCTACACCTTC.

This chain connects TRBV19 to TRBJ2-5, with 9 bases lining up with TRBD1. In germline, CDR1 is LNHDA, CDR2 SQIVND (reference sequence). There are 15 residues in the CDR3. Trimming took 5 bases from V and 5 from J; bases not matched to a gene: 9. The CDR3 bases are TGTGCCAGTAGTTTGGACAGGGGAGCGGGCGAGACCCAGTACTTC. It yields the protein CASSLDRGAGETQYF.

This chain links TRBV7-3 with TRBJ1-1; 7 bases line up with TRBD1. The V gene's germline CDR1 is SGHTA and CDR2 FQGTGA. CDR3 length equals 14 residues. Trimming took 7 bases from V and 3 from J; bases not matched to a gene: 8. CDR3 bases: TGTGCCAGCACCCCAGGGGGTTCGGACACTGAAGCTTTCTTT. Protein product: CASTPGGSDTEAFF.

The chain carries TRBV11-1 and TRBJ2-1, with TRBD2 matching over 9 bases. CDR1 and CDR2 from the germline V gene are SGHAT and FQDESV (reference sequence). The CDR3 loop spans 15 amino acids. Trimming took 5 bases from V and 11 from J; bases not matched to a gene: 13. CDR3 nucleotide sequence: TGTGCCAGCAGCCAGGACCTCGTAGCGGGAGCAAAGCAGTTCTTC. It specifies CASSQDLVAGAKQFF.

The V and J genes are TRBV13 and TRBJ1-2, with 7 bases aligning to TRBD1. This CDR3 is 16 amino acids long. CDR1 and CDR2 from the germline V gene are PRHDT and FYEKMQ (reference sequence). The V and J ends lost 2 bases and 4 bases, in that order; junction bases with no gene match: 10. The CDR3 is CASSLPPTGPGYGYTF. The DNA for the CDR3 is TGTGCCAGCAGCTTACCCCCGACAGGGCCAGGCTATGGCTACACCTTC.

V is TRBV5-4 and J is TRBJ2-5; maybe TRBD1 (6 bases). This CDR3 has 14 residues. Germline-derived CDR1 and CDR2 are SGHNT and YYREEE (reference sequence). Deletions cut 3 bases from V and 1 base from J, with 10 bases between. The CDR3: CASSSLDSQETQYF. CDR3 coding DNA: TGTGCCAGCAGCTCATTGGACAGCCAAGAGACCCAGTACTTC.

The CDR3 region is CASSLPTTRREQFF. The CDR3 nucleotides read TGTGCCAGCAGCTTACCTACGACCCGGCGGGAGCAGTTCTTC. V is TRBV7-2 and J is TRBJ2-1; D gene unclear. Trimming removed 2 bases at V and 10 bases at J, with 15 bases between. The germline CDR1 and CDR2 sequences are SGHTA and FQGNSA. The CDR3 extends over 14 amino acids.

In DNA, the CDR3 is TGTGCCACAGCTAGACAGGGGCGAAATGAAAAACTGTTTTTT. Translated, it gives CATARQGRNEKLFF. The V call is TRBV2, the J call TRBJ1-4; 8 bases are a match to TRBD1. The CDR3 length is 14 residues. Germline lookup yields CDR1 SNHLY and CDR2 FYNNEI. The V gene end was trimmed by 10 bases and the J gene end by 5 bases; junction bases not matched to a gene: 9. Looking up the rest from reference TRBV2 and TRBJ1-4 gives the full variable domain: EPEVTQTPSHQVTQMGQEVILRCVPISNHLYFYWYRQILGQKVEFLVSFYNNEISEKSEIFDDQFSVERPDGSNFTLKIRSTKLEDSAMYFCATARQGRNEKLFFGSGTQLSVL.

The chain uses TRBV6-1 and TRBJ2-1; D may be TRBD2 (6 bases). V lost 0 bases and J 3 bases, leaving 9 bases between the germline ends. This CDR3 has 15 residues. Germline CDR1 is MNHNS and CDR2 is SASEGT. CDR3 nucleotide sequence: TGTGCCAGCAGTGAAGCTAGCGGCTTCTACAATGAGCAGTTCTTC. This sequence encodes CASSEASGFYNEQFF.

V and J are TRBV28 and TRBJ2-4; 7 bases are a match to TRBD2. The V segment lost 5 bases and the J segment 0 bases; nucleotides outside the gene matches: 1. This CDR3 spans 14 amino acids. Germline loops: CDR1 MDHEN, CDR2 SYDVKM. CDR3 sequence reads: CASSPGGAKNIQYF. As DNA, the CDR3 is TGTGCCAGCAGTCCGGGGGGAGCCAAAAACATTCAGTACTTC.